Presented here are 23 T cell receptor beta chains from one specimen sequenced in a study of cytomegalovirus exposure and HLA in healthy donors. PCR was performed using 60 Vbeta and 13 Jbeta primers. The data were produced by immunoSEQ multiplex PCR, yet TCRdb's version contains in-frame clones alone and is incomplete. The table lists about 130,000 clones, approximately 74% of them singletons. Material for sequencing was PBMCs. These receptor sequences come from a male donor in good health and CMV-seronegative.

The chain is built from TRBV21-1 and TRBJ2-6; TRBD1, the table's D call, lacks a check against the DNA. TRBV21-1 counts as a pseudogene. This CDR3 has 16 residues. The CDR3 reads CASSRTGDSGANVLTF. CDR3 nucleotides: TGTGCCAGCAGCCGGACAGGAGACTCTGGGGCCAACGTCCTGACTTTC.

This clone was counted between two and nine times. The chain combines TRBV2 with TRBJ1-6, with TRBD1 as a possible D gene (5 bases). V was clipped by 4 bases and J by 6 bases, with 16 bases between them. The CDR3 loop spans 16 amino acids. The V gene's germline CDR1 is SNHLY and CDR2 FYNNEI. CDR3 in amino acids: CASSVGREVGNSPLHF. The CDR3, as DNA: TGTGCCAGCAGTGTAGGCAGGGAAGTTGGTAATTCACCCCTCCACTTT.

This chain links TRBV6-1 with TRBJ1-5, with 10 nucleotides matching TRBD1. The CDR3 has 14 residues. The V gene end was trimmed by 8 bases and the J gene end by 6 bases; junction bases not matched to a gene: 7. Germline V gene sequence: CDR1 MNHNS, CDR2 SASEGT. The DNA for the CDR3 is TGTGCCAGCGCAGGGACAGGGGAAGGTCAGCCCCAGCATTTT. Protein product: CASAGTGEGQPQHF.

V usage is TRBV6-5 and J usage is TRBJ2-5, with TRBD2 identical over 8 bases. After removal of 8 bases from V and 2 bases from J, the junction contained 7 bases not matched to a gene. The CDR3 totals 14 residues. Germline assignment: CDR1 MNHEY and CDR2 SVGAGI. CDR3 loop: CASGRGGGQETQYF. The DNA of the CDR3 is TGTGCCAGCGGGAGGGGCGGGGGGCAAGAGACCCAGTACTTC.

This rearrangement joins TRBV27 to TRBJ1-4, with D possibly matching TRBD1 (6 bases). The germline gives CDR1 MNHEY, CDR2 SMNVEV (reference sequence). The CDR3 is 14 residues long. V was pared by 6 bases and J by 7 bases, with 15 bases between. In DNA, the CDR3 is TGTGCCAGCAGCAGGCGGGGGGCTGGTGAAAAACTGTTTTTT. Its translation: CASSRRGAGEKLFF.

The V gene is TRBV11-2, the J gene TRBJ1-2; 10 bases line up with TRBD1. The V gene's germline CDR1 is SGHAT and CDR2 FQNNGV. The V gene end was trimmed by 3 bases and the J gene end by 0 bases; junction bases not matched to a gene: 4. The CDR3 consists of 16 residues. The CDR3 DNA is TGTGCCAGCAGCTTGGGACAGGGGAATTCTAACTATGGCTACACCTTC. As protein: CASSLGQGNSNYGYTF.

The chain combines TRBV19 with TRBJ2-3, with D possibly being TRBD1 (6 bases). Germline CDR1 is LNHDA and CDR2 is SQIVND (reference sequence). The V end was cut by 7 bases, the J end by 0 bases, with 11 bases between. This CDR3 comprises 14 residues. The CDR3 region is CASKGGFSTDTQYF. CDR3 nucleotide sequence: TGTGCCAGTAAAGGGGGATTCAGCACAGATACGCAGTATTTT.

The chain carries TRBV4-1 and TRBJ2-3; D remains unclear. The V end lost 1 base, the J end lost 1 base, and 9 bases lay between the germline ends. The CDR3 has 15 amino acids. The germline V gene has CDR1 MGHRA and CDR2 YSYEKL. Here the CDR3 DNA reads TGCGCCAGCAGCCAAGGAGTCCGAGGCACAGATACGCAGTATTTT. This encodes CASSQGVRGTDTQYF.

The rearrangement links TRBV5-1 to TRBJ2-3; D unclear. Between the trimmed V and J ends, which lost 4 bases and 6 bases, there was a span of 12 bases. The CDR3 is 13 amino acids. The germline V gene encodes CDR1 SGHRS and CDR2 YFSETQ. CDR3 nucleotide sequence: TGCGCCAGCAGCCCCTCAGCGATCGATACGCAGTATTTT. Protein sequence: CASSPSAIDTQYF.

The V gene is TRBV28, the J gene TRBJ2-7; tentative D call: TRBD1 (6 bases). Per germline, CDR1 MDHEN and CDR2 SYDVKM. The V gene lost 5 bases and the J gene lost 0 bases, with 14 bases spanning the gap. The CDR3 has 15 amino acids. DNA of the CDR3: TGTGCCAGCAGTCCGCTGGCAGGGGACTCCTACGAGCAGTACTTC. Residues: CASSPLAGDSYEQYF. Variable domain in full (rest from reference TRBV28 and TRBJ2-7): DVKVTQSSRYLVKRTGEKVFLECVQDMDHENMFWYRQDPGLGLRLIYFSYDVKMKEKGDIPEGYSVSREKKERFSLILESASTNQTSMYLCASSPLAGDSYEQYFGPGTRLTVT.

This clone was seen only a few times. The chain couples TRBV7-9 to TRBJ2-7, with TRBD1 identical over 7 bases. CDR1 is SEHNR and CDR2 is FQNEAQ in the germline V gene (reference sequence). V lost 1 base, J lost 4 bases, and 7 bases stayed unmatched. CDR3 length: 15 residues. The CDR3 loop reads CASSLDETGPYEQYF. CDR3 DNA: TGTGCCAGCAGCTTAGATGAGACAGGGCCTTACGAGCAGTACTTC.

V is TRBV4-3 and J is TRBJ2-6, with D possibly matching TRBD1 (6 bases). The CDR3 extends over 16 amino acids. Germline-derived CDR1 and CDR2 are LGHNA and YSLEER. The V and J ends lost 0 bases and 5 bases respectively, with 11 bases between them. The CDR3 reads CASSQESGARANVLTF. CDR3 DNA sequence: TGCGCCAGCAGCCAAGAGTCAGGGGCCAGGGCCAACGTCCTGACTTTC.

This clone was recorded a few times. The V and J genes are TRBV4-1 and TRBJ2-5; 12 nucleotides align to TRBD1. With the DNA end fitting TRBJ2-7 better, the J assignment may be wrong. CDR1 is MGHRA and CDR2 is YSYEKL in the germline V gene. This CDR3 contains 15 residues. The CDR3 DNA sequence: TGCGCCAGCAGCTCTCCGGGACAGGGGGCATACGAGCAGTACTTC. Protein sequence: CASSSPGQGAYEQYF.

The sample holds a few counts of this clone. The chain couples TRBV28 to TRBJ1-2; weak D call: TRBD1 (6 bases). Trimming pared 6 bases from V and 2 bases from J, leaving 16 bases between. CDR1 and CDR2 from the germline V gene are MDHEN and SYDVKM. The CDR3 has 15 residues. The CDR3 loop reads CASRPQGRSNYGYTF. CDR3 nucleotides: TGTGCCAGCAGGCCACAGGGACGATCCAACTATGGCTACACCTTC.

The chain employs TRBV4-3 and TRBJ1-1, with a possible D match to TRBD1 (5 bases). The ends were cut back, 4 bases at V and 11 bases at J, with 17 bases in the middle. The CDR3 is made up of 13 amino acids. Germline lookup yields CDR1 LGHNA and CDR2 YSLEER. The CDR3: CASSPSGTDFAFF. Here the CDR3 DNA reads TGCGCCAGCAGCCCTAGCGGGACGGACTTTGCTTTCTTT.

This rearrangement joins TRBV13 to TRBJ2-5; a possible D gene is TRBD2 (6 bases). Germline lookup yields CDR1 PRHDT and CDR2 FYEKMQ (reference sequence). Trimming left V 1 base short and J 1 base short, with 10 bases between. The CDR3 spans 15 residues. CDR3 loop: CASSLAAGIQETQYF. The CDR3 DNA sequence: TGTGCCAGCAGCTTAGCGGCGGGAATCCAAGAGACCCAGTACTTC.

This clone has more than one count but fewer than ten. The rearrangement links TRBV30 to TRBJ2-3, with TRBD2 identical over 9 bases. CDR3 length: 14 amino acids. The V segment lost 4 bases and the J segment 2 bases; nucleotides outside the gene matches: 4. Looked up from germline, CDR1 is GTSNPN and CDR2 is SVGIG (reference sequence). CDR3 sequence (DNA): TGTGCCTGGAAGCTAGCGGGGAACACAGATACGCAGTATTTT. It yields the protein CAWKLAGNTDTQYF.

The chain employs TRBV29-1 and TRBJ1-4; 8 positions match TRBD1. The CDR3 is 12 residues long. Trimming removed 7 bases from V and 5 bases from J; junction bases left unmatched: 3. Germline V gene sequence: CDR1 SQVTM, CDR2 ANQGSEA. The CDR3 reads CSAGDRNEKLFF. The CDR3 DNA reads TGCAGCGCTGGGGACAGGAATGAAAAACTGTTTTTT.

V usage is TRBV28 and J usage is TRBJ1-2, with D possibly being TRBD1 (6 bases). The CDR3 is 16 residues long. Germline-derived CDR1 and CDR2 are MDHEN and SYDVKM. Trimming cost V 3 bases and J 2 bases, with 16 bases left between them. CDR3 protein: CASSLGRSGVNYGYTF. CDR3 in DNA: TGTGCCAGCAGTTTGGGAAGATCAGGGGTGAACTATGGCTACACCTTC.

The rearrangement joins TRBV7-9 to TRBJ1-1; D is undetermined. The V and J ends lost 7 bases and 10 bases respectively, with 19 bases between them. Germline V CDR1 and CDR2: SEHNR, FQNEAQ (reference sequence). The CDR3 totals 13 residues. The CDR3 DNA sequence: TGTGCCAGCACCGGAGGAATGGGGTTAGGAGCTTTCTTT. Translating gives CASTGGMGLGAFF.

The V call is TRBV5-5, the J call TRBJ2-2, with unresolved D. Looked up from germline, CDR1 is SGHKS and CDR2 is YYEKEE (reference sequence). Trimming removed 1 base at V and 0 bases at J, with 10 bases between. CDR3 length: 16 residues. The CDR3 nucleotides read TGTGCCAGCAGCTTGACAGCAAATACGAACACCGGGGAGCTGTTTTTT. The encoded protein is CASSLTANTNTGELFF. Together with reference TRBV5-5 and TRBJ2-2, the CDR3 gives the full variable domain: DAGVTQSPTHLIKTRGQQVTLRCSPISGHKSVSWYQQVLGQGPQFIFQYYEKEERGRGNFPDRFSARQFPNYSSELNVNALLLGDSALYLCASSLTANTNTGELFFGEGSRLTVL.

This chain joins TRBV9 and TRBJ2-6, with D perhaps matching TRBD2 (6 bases). V lost 4 bases, J lost 12 bases, and 20 bases lay in between. The germline CDR1 and CDR2 sequences are SGDLS and YYNGEE. The CDR3 is 15 amino acids. CDR3 DNA sequence: TGTGCCAGCAGCCCCACCATCGGGGGTACCCTCGTCCTGACTTTC. Encoded protein: CASSPTIGGTLVLTF. Drawing the rest from reference TRBV9 and TRBJ2-6, the complete variable domain is DSGVTQTPKHLITATGQRVTLRCSPRSGDLSVYWYQQSLDQGLQFLIQYYNGEERAKGNILERFSAQQFPDLHSELNLSSLELGDSALYFCASSPTIGGTLVLTFGAGSRLTVL.

The chain combines TRBV6-6 with TRBJ1-5, with D unresolved. CDR3 length equals 14 residues. V was pared by 0 bases and J by 5 bases, with 8 bases between. Germline loops: CDR1 MNHNY, CDR2 SVGAGI (reference sequence). This chain's CDR3 is CASSYSTGYQPQHF. CDR3 nucleotides: TGTGCCAGCAGTTACTCGACTGGGTATCAGCCCCAGCATTTT.